This T cell receptor beta chain was profiled in a study of T-cell reconstitution after alpha-beta-depleted transplantation in children. Unique molecular identifiers were built into the TCRbeta library. TCRdb reanalysed the PCR reads using MiXCR and keeps one entry per CDR3 protein. The table shows 97,000 or so distinct CDR3 sequences, with 4.5% to 7.5% occurring only once. Study observations and caveats: It was reported that alpha-beta T cells came from several hundred expanded graft clones (about two months after transplant).

To note about this clonotype: What it binds is unknown.

The CDR3 extends over 15 amino acids. Germline trimming cut 8 bases from V and 8 bases from J; bases unmatched to any gene: 10. The germline V gene encodes CDR1 LNHDA and CDR2 SQIVND (reference sequence). Sequencing was performed on PBMCs, mostly from graft donor cells, taken 60 days after TCRalphabeta/CD19-depleted stem cell transplant. The sequence was obtained from a female patient between 2 and 15 years old who had a stem cell transplant for Fanconi anemia, so the T cells may come from the graft donor. This chain links TRBV19 with TRBJ2-2, with 11 nucleotides matching TRBD1. The CDR3 DNA is TGTGCCAGTCTGCCCGGGACAGGGGGTACGGGGGAGCTGTTTTTT. Its protein product is CASLPGTGGTGELFF. Full variable domain (outside the CDR3, taken from reference TRBV19 and TRBJ2-2): DGGITQSPKYLFRKEGQNVTLSCEQNLNHDAMYWYRQDPGQGLRLIYYSQIVNDFQKGDIAEGYSVSREKKESFPLTVTSAQKNPTAFYLCASLPGTGGTGELFFGEGSRLTVL.